The 8 T cell receptor beta chains below come from one sample, sequenced in a study of blood T cell repertoires in COVID-19. This table comes from immunoSEQ multiplex PCR, and its TCRdb copy is limited to in-frame clones, with some not included. The sample has about 270,000 clones, about 76% seen once. The sequenced material came from peripheral blood. The receptors here all came from an older woman with active or convalescent COVID-19.

The rearrangement joins TRBV10-3 to TRBJ1-3, with a tentative D call TRBD1 (5 bases). This CDR3 has 16 amino acids. Germline CDR1 and CDR2: ENHRY and SYGVKD. Trimming cost V 0 bases and J 0 bases, with 9 bases left between them. The DNA of the CDR3 is TGTGCCATCAGTGAGTCGAAGGGGCTCTCTGGAAACACCATATATTTT. Residues: CAISESKGLSGNTIYF.

This sequence joins TRBV30 and TRBJ1-6; 9 nucleotides align to TRBD1. The CDR3 totals 14 residues. Germline V gives CDR1 GTSNPN, CDR2 SVGIG (reference sequence). J was trimmed by 10 bases and V by 0 bases; bases with no gene match: 4. The CDR3 is CAWSVDRGPSPLHF. As DNA, the CDR3 is TGTGCCTGGAGTGTGGACAGGGGACCCTCACCCCTCCACTTT. Using reference TRBV30 and TRBJ1-6 for the parts outside the CDR3, the full variable domain is SQTIHQWPATLVQPVGSPLSLECTVEGTSNPNLYWYRQAAGRGLQLLFYSVGIGQISSEVPQNLSASRPQDRQFILSSKKLLLSDSGFYLCAWSVDRGPSPLHFGNGTRLTVT.

This clone was recorded a few times. The chain couples TRBV30 to TRBJ2-3; D is possibly TRBD2 (5 bases). V lost 2 bases and J 8 bases, leaving 14 bases between the germline ends. This CDR3 has 13 amino acids. Germline lookup yields CDR1 GTSNPN and CDR2 SVGIG (reference sequence). CDR3: CAWSSERFATQYF. CDR3 DNA sequence: TGTGCCTGGAGTAGCGAGCGGTTTGCTACGCAGTATTTT.

The V and J genes are TRBV25-1 and TRBJ1-4; the D gene is possibly TRBD1 (5 bases). The CDR3 loop spans 14 amino acids. CDR1 and CDR2 from the germline V gene are MGHDK and SYGVNS. V lost 3 bases, J lost 5 bases, and 10 bases lay in between. This CDR3 reads CASSEEGPNEKLFF. Here the CDR3 DNA reads TGTGCCAGCAGTGAGGAGGGGCCGAATGAAAAACTGTTTTTT.

This clone has ten or more counts. This chain uses TRBV3-1 (or the pseudogene TRBV3-2) with TRBJ1-3; D is unresolved. This CDR3 region has 19 residues. The ends were cut back, 4 bases at V and 2 bases at J, with 24 bases in the middle. CDR1 is LGHDT and CDR2 is YNNKEL in the germline V gene (reference sequence). The CDR3 loop reads CASSRAALPVGDTGNTIYF. The CDR3 DNA reads as TGTGCCAGCAGCCGTGCGGCCCTTCCAGTGGGAGATACTGGAAACACCATATATTTT.

This clone appeared a few times. V gene TRBV4-2 combines with J gene TRBJ1-5, with 7 bases fitting TRBD1. Looked up from germline, CDR1 is LGHNA and CDR2 is YNFKEQ. The CDR3 length is 15 residues. Trimming removed 0 bases from V and 2 bases from J; junction bases left unmatched: 1. CDR3 sequence reads: CASSQEGGGNQPQHF. The CDR3 coding sequence is TGTGCCAGCAGCCAAGAAGGGGGCGGCAATCAGCCCCAGCATTTT.

The chain recombines TRBV6-4 with TRBJ1-3; a possible D gene is TRBD1 (6 bases). Deletions cut 6 bases from V and 0 bases from J, with 21 bases between. Germline CDR1 MRHNA, CDR2 SNTAGT. The CDR3 covers 18 residues. The CDR3 DNA sequence: TGTGCCAGCAGCGGGCGCCCGGTACAGGGAATCTCTGGAAACACCATATATTTT. Protein: CASSGRPVQGISGNTIYF.

The chain uses TRBV7-9 and TRBJ2-7; TRBD2 agrees at 12 bases. This CDR3 contains 15 residues. Trimming took 5 bases from V and 3 from J; bases not matched to a gene: 5. Germline CDR1 SEHNR, CDR2 FQNEAQ (reference sequence). CDR3 region: CASSLTSGRNYEQYF. For the CDR3, the DNA is TGTGCCAGCAGCCTTACTAGCGGGAGGAACTACGAGCAGTACTTC. Using reference TRBV7-9 and TRBJ2-7 for the parts outside the CDR3, the full variable domain is DTGVSQNPRHKITKRGQNVTFRCDPISEHNRLYWYRQTLGQGPEFLTYFQNEAQLEKSRLLSDRFSAERPKGSFSTLEIQRTEQGDSAMYLCASSLTSGRNYEQYFGPGTRLTVT.